Listed here are 14 T cell receptor beta chains from one sample, sequenced in a study of cytomegalovirus exposure and HLA in healthy donors. Profiling relied on immunoSEQ multiplex PCR, and the TCRdb table lists in-frame clones only, not all of them. Among about 79,000 clones listed, 93% were seen once. Sequencing input: PBMCs. The receptors derive from a woman in her 30s in good health and CMV-seronegative.

V is TRBV30 and J is TRBJ2-1; the match to TRBD2 covers 7 bases. J gave up 7 bases and V 4 bases, and 25 bases lay outside the gene matches. This CDR3 has 19 amino acids. The germline gives CDR1 GTSNPN, CDR2 SVGIG (reference sequence). This chain's CDR3 is CAWIGRYDKRLAQVNEQFF. CDR3 sequence (DNA): TGTGCCTGGATTGGTAGGTACGATAAGAGACTAGCTCAGGTAAATGAGCAGTTCTTC. Variable domain in full (rest from reference TRBV30 and TRBJ2-1): SQTIHQWPATLVQPVGSPLSLECTVEGTSNPNLYWYRQAAGRGLQLLFYSVGIGQISSEVPQNLSASRPQDRQFILSSKKLLLSDSGFYLCAWIGRYDKRLAQVNEQFFGPGTRLTVL.

The chain links TRBV28 to TRBJ1-5; 9 bases are a match to TRBD1. The CDR3 is 16 residues long. Germline CDR1 is MDHEN and CDR2 is SYDVKM. With V trimmed by 5 bases and J by 3 bases, 8 bases remained unmatched. This chain's CDR3 is CASSAGTGNPNQPQHF. CDR3 nucleotide sequence: TGTGCCAGCAGTGCCGGGACAGGGAACCCCAATCAGCCCCAGCATTTT.

This chain joins TRBV19 and TRBJ2-7; possible D gene TRBD2, 6 bases. This CDR3 contains 15 residues. The germline V and J ends were trimmed by 3 bases and 9 bases, with 21 bases remaining between them. Germline V gene sequence: CDR1 LNHDA, CDR2 SQIVND (reference sequence). Here the CDR3 reads CASSISGRDPHVQYF. The CDR3 DNA follows: TGTGCCAGTAGTATTAGCGGCAGGGACCCCCACGTGCAGTACTTC.

The rearrangement links TRBV6-6 to TRBJ1-1; tentatively, D is TRBD1 (6 bases). The CDR3 loop spans 16 amino acids. Trimming took 6 bases from V and 2 from J, leaving 19 bases between them. Germline CDR1 reads MNHNY; CDR2 reads SVGAGI (reference sequence). The CDR3 DNA follows: TGTGCCAGCAGCCCAATTACCGGGACATTCAACACTGAAGCTTTCTTT. Translating it yields CASSPITGTFNTEAFF.

The chain has TRBV27 and TRBJ1-2; TRBD1 matches at 10 bases. The junction had 9 bases not matched to a gene; V was cut back by 6 bases and J by 5 bases. The V gene's germline CDR1 is MNHEY and CDR2 SMNVEV (reference sequence). The CDR3 sequence is 15 residues long. The CDR3 protein is CASRRGGQGGYGYTF. The CDR3, as DNA: TGTGCCAGCAGAAGGGGAGGACAGGGGGGATATGGCTACACCTTC.

This chain connects TRBV12-5 to TRBJ1-2, with D maybe TRBD1 (6 bases). The CDR3 has 18 residues. Trimming stripped 5 bases from V and 7 bases from J, with 29 bases between. CDR1 and CDR2 from the germline V gene are LGHNT and FRNRAP. CDR3 amino acids: CASGPNVVRDLRGIGYTF. The CDR3, as DNA: TGTGCTAGTGGTCCCAACGTCGTTAGGGACCTAAGGGGGATTGGCTACACCTTC.

The chain links TRBV25-1 to TRBJ1-5; no reliable D call. The germline V gene encodes CDR1 MGHDK and CDR2 SYGVNS. The CDR3 is 15 residues long. V lost 3 bases and J 3 bases, leaving 12 bases between the germline ends. CDR3 sequence reads: CASSDLRGPNQPQHF. In DNA form, the CDR3 reads TGTGCCAGCAGTGACCTTAGAGGCCCCAATCAGCCCCAGCATTTT.

V is TRBV7-9 and J is TRBJ2-5; no clear D gene. Germline lookup yields CDR1 SEHNR and CDR2 FQNEAQ (reference sequence). Trimming pared 5 bases from V and 5 bases from J, leaving 12 bases between. The CDR3 covers 13 residues. The CDR3 sequence is CASSLTVAETQYF. The DNA of the CDR3 is TGTGCCAGCAGCCTAACGGTTGCGGAGACCCAGTACTTC.

The chain employs TRBV5-1 and TRBJ2-3; 7 positions match TRBD2. The V and J ends lost 5 bases and 1 base, in that order; junction bases with no gene match: 4. CDR1 SGHRS and CDR2 YFSETQ come from the germline V gene. The CDR3 spans 14 residues. CDR3 sequence (DNA): TGCGCCAGCAGGGCGGGAGTCGGCACAGATACGCAGTATTTT. Translation gives CASRAGVGTDTQYF.

This clone was seen once. V usage is TRBV6-1 and J usage is TRBJ2-3, with 11 bases lining up with TRBD2. The CDR3 has 14 amino acids. V shed 9 bases and J 5 bases; nucleotides not matched to a gene: 7. Germline V CDR1 and CDR2: MNHNS, SASEGT. In nucleotides, the CDR3 is TGTGCCAGTCAAGGGACTAGCGGAGGAGATACGCAGTATTTT. This encodes CASQGTSGGDTQYF.

The chain joins TRBV15 to TRBJ2-1; D is ambiguous. The V gene's germline CDR1 is LNHNV and CDR2 YYDKDF (reference sequence). CDR3 length: 15 residues. V shed 5 bases and J shed 0 bases, with 11 bases lying between them. Here the CDR3 reads CATSGRHFSYNEQFF. The CDR3 DNA is TGTGCCACCAGCGGCCGCCATTTCTCCTACAATGAGCAGTTCTTC.

This clone was counted a single time. The chain joins TRBV10-3 to TRBJ2-7, with D possibly TRBD1 on 7 matching bases. CDR3 length: 13 amino acids. The V end lost 10 bases, the J end lost 3 bases, and 16 bases lay between the germline ends. The germline gives CDR1 ENHRY, CDR2 SYGVKD. CDR3 loop: CATARGAIYEQYF. The CDR3 DNA sequence: TGTGCCACCGCCAGGGGGGCGATCTACGAGCAGTACTTC.

This clone was recorded once. The chain couples TRBV2 to TRBJ2-7, with TRBD2 identical over 14 bases. Germline loops: CDR1 SNHLY, CDR2 FYNNEI. J was trimmed by 6 bases and V by 6 bases; bases with no gene match: 4. The CDR3 spans 14 residues. The CDR3 spells CASSGTSGSLEQYF. The CDR3 bases are TGTGCCAGCAGCGGGACTAGCGGGAGTCTCGAGCAGTACTTC.

V usage is TRBV19 and J usage is TRBJ1-1, with 9 nucleotides matching TRBD1. V shed 5 bases, J shed 11 bases, and the junction held 9 bases outside the gene matches. The germline V gene encodes CDR1 LNHDA and CDR2 SQIVND (reference sequence). The CDR3 loop spans 13 amino acids. The CDR3 sequence is CASSHRDRESAFF. The CDR3 coding sequence is TGTGCCAGTAGTCACCGGGACAGGGAATCTGCTTTCTTT. The complete variable domain, with remaining parts taken from reference TRBV19 and TRBJ1-1, reads DGGITQSPKYLFRKEGQNVTLSCEQNLNHDAMYWYRQDPGQGLRLIYYSQIVNDFQKGDIAEGYSVSREKKESFPLTVTSAQKNPTAFYLCASSHRDRESAFFGQGTRLTVV.